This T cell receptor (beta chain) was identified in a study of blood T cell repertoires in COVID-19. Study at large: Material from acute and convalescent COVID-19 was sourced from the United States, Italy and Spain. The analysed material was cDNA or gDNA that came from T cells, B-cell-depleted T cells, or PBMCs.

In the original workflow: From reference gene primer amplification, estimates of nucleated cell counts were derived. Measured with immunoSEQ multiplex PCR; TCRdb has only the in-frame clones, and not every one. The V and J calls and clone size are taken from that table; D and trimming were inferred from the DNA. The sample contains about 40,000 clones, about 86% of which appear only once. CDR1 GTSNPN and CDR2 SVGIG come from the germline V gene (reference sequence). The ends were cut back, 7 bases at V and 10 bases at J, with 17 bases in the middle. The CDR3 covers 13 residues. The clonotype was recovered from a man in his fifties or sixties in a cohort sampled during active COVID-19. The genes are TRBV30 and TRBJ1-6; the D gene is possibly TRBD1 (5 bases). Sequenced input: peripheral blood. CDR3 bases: TGTGCCTTATCCAAAGCGGGGGACTCACCCCTCCACTTT. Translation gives CALSKAGDSPLHF.